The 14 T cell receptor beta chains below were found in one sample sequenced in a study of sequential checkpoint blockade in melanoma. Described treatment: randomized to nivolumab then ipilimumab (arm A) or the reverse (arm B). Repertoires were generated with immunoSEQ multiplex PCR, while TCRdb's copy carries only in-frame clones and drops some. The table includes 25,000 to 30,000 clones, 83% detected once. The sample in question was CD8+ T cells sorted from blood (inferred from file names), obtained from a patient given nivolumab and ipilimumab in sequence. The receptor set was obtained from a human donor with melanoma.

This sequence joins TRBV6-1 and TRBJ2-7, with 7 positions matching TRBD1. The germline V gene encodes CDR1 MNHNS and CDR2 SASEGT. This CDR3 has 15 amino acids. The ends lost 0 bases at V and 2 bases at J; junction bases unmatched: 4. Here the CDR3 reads CASSEAHGTAYEQYF. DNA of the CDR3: TGTGCCAGCAGTGAAGCACACGGGACAGCCTACGAGCAGTACTTC.

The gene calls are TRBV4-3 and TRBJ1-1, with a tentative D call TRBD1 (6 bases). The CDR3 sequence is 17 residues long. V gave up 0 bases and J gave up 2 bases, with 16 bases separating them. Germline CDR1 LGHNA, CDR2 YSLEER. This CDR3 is CASSQDRVAGDNTEAFF. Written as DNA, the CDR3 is TGCGCCAGCAGCCAAGATCGGGTAGCAGGGGATAACACTGAAGCTTTCTTT.

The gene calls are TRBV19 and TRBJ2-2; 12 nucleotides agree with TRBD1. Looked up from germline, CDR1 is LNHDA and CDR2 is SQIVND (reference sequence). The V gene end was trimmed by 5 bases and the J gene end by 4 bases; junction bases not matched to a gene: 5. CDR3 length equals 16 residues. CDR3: CASSWGTGGRTGELFF. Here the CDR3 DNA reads TGTGCCAGTAGTTGGGGGACAGGGGGCCGCACCGGGGAGCTGTTTTTT. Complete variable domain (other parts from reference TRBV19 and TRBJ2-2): DGGITQSPKYLFRKEGQNVTLSCEQNLNHDAMYWYRQDPGQGLRLIYYSQIVNDFQKGDIAEGYSVSREKKESFPLTVTSAQKNPTAFYLCASSWGTGGRTGELFFGEGSRLTVL.

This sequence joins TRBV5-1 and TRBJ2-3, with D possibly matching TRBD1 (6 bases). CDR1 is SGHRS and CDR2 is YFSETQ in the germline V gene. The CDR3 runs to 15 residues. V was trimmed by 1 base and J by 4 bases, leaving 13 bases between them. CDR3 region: CASSLNGQWADTQYF. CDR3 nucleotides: TGCGCCAGCAGCTTGAATGGACAGTGGGCAGATACGCAGTATTTT.

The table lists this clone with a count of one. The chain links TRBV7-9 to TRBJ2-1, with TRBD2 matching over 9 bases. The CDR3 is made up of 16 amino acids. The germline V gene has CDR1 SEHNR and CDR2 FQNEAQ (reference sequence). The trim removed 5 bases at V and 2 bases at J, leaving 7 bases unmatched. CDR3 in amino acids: CASSNTLAGAYNEQFF. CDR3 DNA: TGTGCCAGCAGCAACACATTAGCGGGGGCCTACAATGAGCAGTTCTTC.

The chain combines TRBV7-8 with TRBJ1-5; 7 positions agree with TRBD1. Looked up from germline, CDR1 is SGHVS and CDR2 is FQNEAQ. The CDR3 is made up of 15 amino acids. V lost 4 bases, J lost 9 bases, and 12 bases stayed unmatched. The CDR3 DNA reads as TGTGCCAGCAGCTCATGGGCAGGGGGTAAGGGGCCCCAGCATTTT. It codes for CASSSWAGGKGPQHF.

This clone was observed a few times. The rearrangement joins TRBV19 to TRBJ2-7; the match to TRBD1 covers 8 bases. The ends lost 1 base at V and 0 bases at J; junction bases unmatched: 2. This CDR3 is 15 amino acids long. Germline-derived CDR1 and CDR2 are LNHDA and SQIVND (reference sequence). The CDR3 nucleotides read TGTGCCAGTAGTATAGGAGGGACAGGCTCCTACGAGCAGTACTTC. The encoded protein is CASSIGGTGSYEQYF. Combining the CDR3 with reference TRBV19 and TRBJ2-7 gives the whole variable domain DGGITQSPKYLFRKEGQNVTLSCEQNLNHDAMYWYRQDPGQGLRLIYYSQIVNDFQKGDIAEGYSVSREKKESFPLTVTSAQKNPTAFYLCASSIGGTGSYEQYFGPGTRLTVT.

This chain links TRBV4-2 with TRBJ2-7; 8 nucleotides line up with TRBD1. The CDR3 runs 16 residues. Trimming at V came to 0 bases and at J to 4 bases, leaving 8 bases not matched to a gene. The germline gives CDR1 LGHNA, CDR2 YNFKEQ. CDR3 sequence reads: CASSQEVTGVFYEQYF. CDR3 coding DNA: TGTGCCAGCAGCCAAGAGGTGACAGGGGTATTTTACGAGCAGTACTTC.

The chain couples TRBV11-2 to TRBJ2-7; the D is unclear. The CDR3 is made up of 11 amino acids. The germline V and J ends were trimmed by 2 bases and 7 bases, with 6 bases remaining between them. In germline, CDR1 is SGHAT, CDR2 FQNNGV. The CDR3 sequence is CASSLTGEQYF. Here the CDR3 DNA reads TGTGCCAGCAGCTTAACCGGGGAGCAGTACTTC.

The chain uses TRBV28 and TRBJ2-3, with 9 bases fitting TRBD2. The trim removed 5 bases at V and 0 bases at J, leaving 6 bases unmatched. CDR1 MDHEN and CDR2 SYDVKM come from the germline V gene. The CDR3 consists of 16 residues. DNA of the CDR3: TGTGCCAGCAGTCTGACTAGCGGAGCTAGCACAGATACGCAGTATTTT. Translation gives CASSLTSGASTDTQYF. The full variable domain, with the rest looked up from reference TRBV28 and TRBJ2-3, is DVKVTQSSRYLVKRTGEKVFLECVQDMDHENMFWYRQDPGLGLRLIYFSYDVKMKEKGDIPEGYSVSREKKERFSLILESASTNQTSMYLCASSLTSGASTDTQYFGPGTRLTVL.

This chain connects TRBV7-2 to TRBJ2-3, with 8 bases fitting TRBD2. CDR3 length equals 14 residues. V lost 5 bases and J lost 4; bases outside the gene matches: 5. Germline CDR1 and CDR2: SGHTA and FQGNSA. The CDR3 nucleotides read TGTGCCAGCAGCCCCCCGGGGGGGGCAGATACGCAGTATTTT. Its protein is CASSPPGGADTQYF.

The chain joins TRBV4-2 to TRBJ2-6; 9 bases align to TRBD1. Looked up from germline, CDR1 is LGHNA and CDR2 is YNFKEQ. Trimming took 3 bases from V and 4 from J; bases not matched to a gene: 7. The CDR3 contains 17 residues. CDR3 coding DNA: TGTGCCAGCAGCCAGGCACAGGGGGCGTACGGGGCCAACGTCCTGACTTTC. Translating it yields CASSQAQGAYGANVLTF.

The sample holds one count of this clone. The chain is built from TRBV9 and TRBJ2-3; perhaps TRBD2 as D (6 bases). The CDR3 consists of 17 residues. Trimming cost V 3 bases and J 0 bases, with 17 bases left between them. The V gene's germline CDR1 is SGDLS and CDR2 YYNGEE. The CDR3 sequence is CASSGSISGASTDTQYF. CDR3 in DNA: TGTGCCAGCAGCGGTTCCATTAGCGGTGCTAGCACAGATACGCAGTATTTT.

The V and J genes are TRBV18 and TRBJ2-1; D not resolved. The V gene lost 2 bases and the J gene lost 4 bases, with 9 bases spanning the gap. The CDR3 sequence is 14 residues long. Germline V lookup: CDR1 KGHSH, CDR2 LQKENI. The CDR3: CASSPEVAYNEQFF. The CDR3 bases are TGTGCCAGCTCACCAGAGGTAGCTTACAATGAGCAGTTCTTC.